These T cell receptor beta chains were read from a single sample in a study of T cell repertoires in cytomegalovirus infection. TCRdb fed the reads into MiXCR, producing one record per CDR3 protein. The data show 200,000 to 300,000 distinct CDR3 sequences, roughly an eighth seen once. The source material was PBMCs. The source of these receptors is a human donor in good health (CMV status not recorded). Some clones in this sample may be carry-over from other donors' samples. The CDR3 runs from the conserved cysteine through the conserved F or W. The D gene is left open where the match is weak. Part of the rows lack a size; the others show once, few, many or a class for expanded clones.

j_call: TRBJ1-4; clone_size: many; d_call: TRBD1; v_call: TRBV12-3/TRBV12-4; cdr3_nt: TGTGCCAGCAGTTACCAGGGGGGTAATGAAAAACTGTTTTTT; cdr3_aa: CASSYQGGNEKLFF
j_call: TRBJ1-6; clone_size: many; d_call: NA; v_call: TRBV7-2; cdr3_nt: TGTGCCAGCAGCTTAGCGAGCCCCCCGACTGTTTCACCCCTCCACTTT; cdr3_aa: CASSLASPPTVSPLHF
j_call: TRBJ1-5; clone_size: NA; d_call: TRBD1; v_call: TRBV25-1; cdr3_nt: TGTGCCAGCAGTGAATTAACCGGACAGGGGGATCAGCCCCAGCATTTT; cdr3_aa: CASSELTGQGDQPQHF
j_call: TRBJ1-2; clone_size: many; d_call: NA; v_call: TRBV12-3/TRBV12-4; cdr3_nt: TGTGCCAGCAGTGTCACAGGATTCTATGGCTACACCTTC; cdr3_aa: CASSVTGFYGYTF
j_call: TRBJ2-7; clone_size: NA; d_call: NA; v_call: TRBV19; cdr3_nt: TGTGCCAGTAGTATACAGGGCTCCTACGAGCAGTACTTC; cdr3_aa: CASSIQGSYEQYF
j_call: TRBJ1-4; clone_size: NA; d_call: NA; v_call: TRBV28; cdr3_nt: TGTGCCAGCAGTTTTCGAACACGTAGAGGAAAACTGTTTTTT; cdr3_aa: CASSFRTRRGKLFF
j_call: TRBJ1-2; clone_size: few; d_call: NA; v_call: TRBV7-9; cdr3_nt: TGTGCCAGCAGCTCCCGGGAGTCCTATGGCTACACCTTC; cdr3_aa: CASSSRESYGYTF
j_call: TRBJ1-6; clone_size: many; d_call: NA; v_call: TRBV5-6; cdr3_nt: TGTGCCAGCAGCCCCGGGTTCAGCTTTGATTCACCCCTCCACTTT; cdr3_aa: CASSPGFSFDSPLHF
j_call: TRBJ2-2; clone_size: NA; d_call: NA; v_call: TRBV4-3; cdr3_nt: TGCGCCAGCAGCCAAGCGGGGGGCGCGAACACCGGGGAGCTGTTTTTT; cdr3_aa: CASSQAGGANTGELFF
j_call: TRBJ2-7; clone_size: few; d_call: NA; v_call: TRBV20-1; cdr3_nt: TGCAGTGCTAGAGACGCCGGGACGGATTCCTACGAGCAGTACTTC; cdr3_aa: CSARDAGTDSYEQYF
j_call: TRBJ2-3; clone_size: NA; d_call: TRBD2; v_call: TRBV28; cdr3_nt: TGTGCCTCGTGGCGGGGGGATTACACAGATACGCAGTATTTT; cdr3_aa: CASWRGDYTDTQYF
j_call: TRBJ2-6; clone_size: many; d_call: TRBD1; v_call: TRBV6-2/TRBV6-3; cdr3_nt: TGTGCCAGCAGTTATCGGACAGGCCCTTTCAACGTCCTGACTTTC; cdr3_aa: CASSYRTGPFNVLTF
j_call: TRBJ1-2; clone_size: NA; d_call: TRBD1; v_call: TRBV19; cdr3_nt: TGTGCCAGTAGTACCCGGACAGGATCCGGTGGCTACACCTTC; cdr3_aa: CASSTRTGSGGYTF
j_call: TRBJ2-3; clone_size: many; d_call: NA; v_call: TRBV19; cdr3_nt: TGTGCCAGTAGTCCCCGGCAGGGAAGCACAGATACGCAGTATTTT; cdr3_aa: CASSPRQGSTDTQYF
j_call: TRBJ1-2; clone_size: many; d_call: TRBD1; v_call: TRBV7-2; cdr3_nt: TGTGCCAGCAGCTTACAGGGGGCTCGGAGCTACACCTTC; cdr3_aa: CASSLQGARSYTF
j_call: TRBJ2-3; clone_size: few; d_call: TRBD2; v_call: TRBV5-1; cdr3_nt: TGCGCCAGCAGCCCCCTTGGACTAGCGGGAGGGGCAGATACGCAGTATTTT; cdr3_aa: CASSPLGLAGGADTQYF
j_call: TRBJ2-3; clone_size: NA; d_call: NA; v_call: TRBV12-3/TRBV12-4; cdr3_nt: TGTGCCAGCAGAGCGGTGACAGATACGCAGTATTTT; cdr3_aa: CASRAVTDTQYF
j_call: TRBJ2-5; clone_size: many; d_call: NA; v_call: TRBV6-2/TRBV6-3; cdr3_nt: TGTGCCAGCAGTTACGGACGGCTGGAGACCCAGTACTTC; cdr3_aa: CASSYGRLETQYF
j_call: TRBJ2-7; clone_size: many; d_call: NA; v_call: TRBV7-2; cdr3_nt: TGTGCCAGCAGGGTACTCCCGACGGGGGCCGAGCAGTACTTC; cdr3_aa: CASRVLPTGAEQYF
j_call: TRBJ1-3; clone_size: NA; d_call: NA; v_call: TRBV7-2; cdr3_nt: TGTGCCAGCAGCTCACGTGGGGAGACAATCGGAAACACCATATATTTT; cdr3_aa: CASSSRGETIGNTIYF
j_call: TRBJ2-3; clone_size: many; d_call: NA; v_call: TRBV27; cdr3_nt: TGTGCCAGCAGTTTCCTAGCGCCAGATACGCAGTATTTT; cdr3_aa: CASSFLAPDTQYF
j_call: TRBJ2-7; clone_size: NA; d_call: NA; v_call: TRBV28; cdr3_nt: TGTGCCAGCAGTTTAAGCTCCTCGCGCGAGCAGTACTTC; cdr3_aa: CASSLSSSREQYF
j_call: TRBJ1-3; clone_size: many; d_call: NA; v_call: TRBV28; cdr3_nt: TGTGCCAGCATCCCGGGAGCCTCTGGAAACACCATATATTTT; cdr3_aa: CASIPGASGNTIYF
j_call: TRBJ2-1; clone_size: many; d_call: TRBD2; v_call: TRBV5-1; cdr3_nt: TGCGCCAGCAGCCTCTCCACACTAGCGGGAGTGGATGAGCAGTTCTTC; cdr3_aa: CASSLSTLAGVDEQFF
j_call: TRBJ2-7; clone_size: medium-sized; d_call: NA; v_call: TRBV7-9; cdr3_nt: TGTGCCAGCAGCTTAGTAGGGTACGAGCAGTACTTC; cdr3_aa: CASSLVGYEQYF
j_call: TRBJ2-2; clone_size: NA; d_call: NA; v_call: TRBV29-1; cdr3_nt: TGCAGCGTTGAAAGTCGAAACACCGGGGAGCTGTTTTTT; cdr3_aa: CSVESRNTGELFF
j_call: TRBJ2-3; clone_size: few; d_call: NA; v_call: TRBV29-1; cdr3_nt: TGCAGCGTTGGCAGGGACACAGATACGCAGTATTTT; cdr3_aa: CSVGRDTDTQYF
j_call: TRBJ2-7; clone_size: many; d_call: TRBD2; v_call: TRBV7-2; cdr3_nt: TGTGCCAGCAGCAAACGTACTAGCGGGAGGGACGAGCAGTACTTC; cdr3_aa: CASSKRTSGRDEQYF
j_call: TRBJ2-1; clone_size: few; d_call: NA; v_call: TRBV29-1; cdr3_nt: TGCAGCGTTGAACCCCAGCGGGGACAAGGTGAGCAGTTCTTC; cdr3_aa: CSVEPQRGQGEQFF
j_call: TRBJ1-1; clone_size: few; d_call: NA; v_call: TRBV20-1; cdr3_nt: TGCAGTGCTGGGGGGAATATGAACACTGAAGCTTTCTTT; cdr3_aa: CSAGGNMNTEAFF
j_call: TRBJ2-7; clone_size: NA; d_call: NA; v_call: TRBV28; cdr3_nt: TGTGCCAGCAGTTTATCATCCGGGTACGAGCAGTACTTC; cdr3_aa: CASSLSSGYEQYF
j_call: TRBJ1-5; clone_size: many; d_call: TRBD1; v_call: TRBV19; cdr3_nt: TGTGCCAGTAGTCCCGTCGACAGGGGGGGTCAGCCCCAGCATTTT; cdr3_aa: CASSPVDRGGQPQHF
j_call: TRBJ2-1; clone_size: many; d_call: TRBD2; v_call: TRBV7-2; cdr3_nt: TGTGCCAGCAGCAAGACTCGGACTAGCGGGAGAACCTACAATGAGCAGTTCTTC; cdr3_aa: CASSKTRTSGRTYNEQFF
j_call: TRBJ2-1; clone_size: many; d_call: TRBD2; v_call: TRBV28; cdr3_nt: TGTGCCAGCAGGAGACTAGCGGCGTACAATGAGCAGTTCTTC; cdr3_aa: CASRRLAAYNEQFF
j_call: TRBJ1-5; clone_size: few; d_call: NA; v_call: TRBV25-1; cdr3_nt: TGTGCCAGCAGTGAATATATCCAGCCTTATAGCAATCAGCCCCAGCATTTT; cdr3_aa: CASSEYIQPYSNQPQHF
j_call: TRBJ2-7; clone_size: NA; d_call: NA; v_call: TRBV19; cdr3_nt: TGTGCCAGCTCCGGACAGCTCGAATACGAGCAGTACTTC; cdr3_aa: CASSGQLEYEQYF
j_call: TRBJ2-1; clone_size: many; d_call: NA; v_call: TRBV7-2; cdr3_nt: TGTGCCAGCACCCTAGCAGGCGGGACCTACAATGAGCAGTTCTTC; cdr3_aa: CASTLAGGTYNEQFF
j_call: TRBJ2-3; clone_size: NA; d_call: NA; v_call: TRBV20-1; cdr3_nt: TGCAGTGCTAGGTACGGGGGACGATACACAGATACGCAGTATTTT; cdr3_aa: CSARYGGRYTDTQYF
j_call: TRBJ2-7; clone_size: many; d_call: NA; v_call: TRBV7-3; cdr3_nt: TGTGCCAGCAGCTACCTGGTCGGTACCTACGAGCAGTACTTC; cdr3_aa: CASSYLVGTYEQYF
j_call: TRBJ2-3; clone_size: many; d_call: NA; v_call: TRBV7-2; cdr3_nt: TGTGCCAGCAGCTTAGGTCTAGATACGCAGTATTTT; cdr3_aa: CASSLGLDTQYF
j_call: TRBJ2-7; clone_size: many; d_call: NA; v_call: TRBV4-3; cdr3_nt: TGCGCCATCGAAGCCGGGGAGCAGTACTTC; cdr3_aa: CAIEAGEQYF
j_call: TRBJ2-1; clone_size: NA; d_call: TRBD2; v_call: TRBV20-1; cdr3_nt: TGCAGTGCTAGCGACCCCAGGCGGGGGTTAAATGAGCAGTTCTTC; cdr3_aa: CSASDPRRGLNEQFF
j_call: TRBJ1-1; clone_size: many; d_call: TRBD1; v_call: TRBV7-3; cdr3_nt: TGTGCCAGCAGCTTAACCGACAGGGACACTGAAGCTTTCTTT; cdr3_aa: CASSLTDRDTEAFF
j_call: TRBJ1-3; clone_size: many; d_call: NA; v_call: TRBV4-3; cdr3_nt: TGCGCCAGCAGCCAAGTAAACCTCCCTGGAAACACCATATATTTT; cdr3_aa: CASSQVNLPGNTIYF
j_call: TRBJ1-1; clone_size: many; d_call: NA; v_call: TRBV11-2; cdr3_nt: TGTGCCAGCAGCTTGTTCGTACGACCTGGACAAACGAGGGCCAACACTGAAGCTTTCTTT; cdr3_aa: CASSLFVRPGQTRANTEAFF
j_call: TRBJ2-7; clone_size: NA; d_call: NA; v_call: TRBV5-1; cdr3_nt: TGCGCCAGCACCCCGGACAGTATTTCCTACGAGCAGTACTTC; cdr3_aa: CASTPDSISYEQYF
j_call: TRBJ2-3; clone_size: few; d_call: NA; v_call: TRBV2; cdr3_nt: TGTGCCAGCAGTGACCAGGTCCAAAGCACAGATACGCAGTATTTT; cdr3_aa: CASSDQVQSTDTQYF
j_call: TRBJ2-2; clone_size: NA; d_call: NA; v_call: TRBV7-8; cdr3_nt: TGTGCCAGCAGCTTAGCGCGGAGATTCAGGTCGACCGGGGAGCTGTTTTTT; cdr3_aa: CASSLARRFRSTGELFF
j_call: TRBJ2-7; clone_size: NA; d_call: NA; v_call: TRBV5-6; cdr3_nt: TGCGTCAGCAGCTTGTGGCAGACTACCTACGAGCAGTACTTC; cdr3_aa: CVSSLWQTTYEQYF
j_call: TRBJ1-6; clone_size: NA; d_call: NA; v_call: TRBV6-6; cdr3_nt: TGTGCCAGCAGTTACGGTCCGGGATCGTCACCCCTCCACTTT; cdr3_aa: CASSYGPGSSPLHF
j_call: TRBJ2-1; clone_size: many; d_call: TRBD2; v_call: TRBV7-2; cdr3_nt: TGTGCCAGCAGCTCGACTCCTGGCTTAGCGGGCACCCCGTTCTTC; cdr3_aa: CASSSTPGLAGTPFF
j_call: TRBJ2-3; clone_size: many; d_call: TRBD2; v_call: TRBV11-2; cdr3_nt: TGTGCCAGCAGCCCGAGACTAGCTCCAGATACGCAGTATTTT; cdr3_aa: CASSPRLAPDTQYF
j_call: TRBJ1-6; clone_size: many; d_call: TRBD1; v_call: TRBV18; cdr3_nt: TGTGCCAGCTCACCAAACGGACAGGGTGACCCCCTCCACTTT; cdr3_aa: CASSPNGQGDPLHF
j_call: TRBJ2-2; clone_size: many; d_call: NA; v_call: TRBV7-8; cdr3_nt: TGTGCCAGCAGCTCCGCGGGGTTGGCACTAGACACCGGGGAGCTGTTTTTT; cdr3_aa: CASSSAGLALDTGELFF